The rows below give T cell receptor beta chains drawn from one sample of a study of blood T cells in healthy people across ages. MiXCR was run by TCRdb on the 5' RACE reads, yielding one entry per CDR3 protein. The repertoire has about 1.6 million distinct CDR3 sequences, approximately 32% of them found once; the top ten carry roughly 10%. Sequenced material: blood. The origin of the receptors is a woman younger than 45 in good health. Both conserved end residues are part of each CDR3. Fields, in order: V gene, clone size, J gene, D gene, CDR3 DNA, CDR3 protein. D genes are given only for firm matches. Not all rows give a size; the values are once, few, many and, for expanded clones, a class.

v_gene: TRBV20-1; abundance: .; j_gene: TRBJ1-1; d_gene: .; CDR3nt: TGCAGTGCTAGAGCCGGGGGGGCGGCCACTGAAGCTTTCTTT; CDR3aa: CSARAGGAATEAFF
v_gene: TRBV9; abundance: few; j_gene: TRBJ2-3; d_gene: .; CDR3nt: TGTGCCAGCAGCGTAGCGAGTCAGGAAGATACGCAGTATTTT; CDR3aa: CASSVASQEDTQYF
v_gene: TRBV27; abundance: .; j_gene: TRBJ2-1; d_gene: TRBD1; CDR3nt: TGTGCCGGCAGTATCGACAGGGGCGGATACAATGAGCAGTTCTTC; CDR3aa: CAGSIDRGGYNEQFF
v_gene: TRBV9; abundance: few; j_gene: TRBJ2-5; d_gene: TRBD2; CDR3nt: TGTGCCAGCAGCGTAGGGGTTAGCGGGGATCAAGAGACCCAGTACTTC; CDR3aa: CASSVGVSGDQETQYF
v_gene: TRBV29-1; abundance: .; j_gene: TRBJ1-1; d_gene: .; CDR3nt: TGCAGCGTTGAAGATTGGAGAGCCGGGAACACTGAAGCTTTCTTT; CDR3aa: CSVEDWRAGNTEAFF
v_gene: TRBV5-1; abundance: .; j_gene: TRBJ2-7; d_gene: .; CDR3nt: TGCGCCGGCAGCTTGCTGGAGGGGTCCTCCTACGAGCAGTACTTC; CDR3aa: CAGSLLEGSSYEQYF
v_gene: TRBV20-1; abundance: .; j_gene: TRBJ2-3; d_gene: .; CDR3nt: TGCAGTGCTAGATCCGTCGTGGGGGGGGCGACAGATACGCAGTATTTT; CDR3aa: CSARSVVGGATDTQYF
v_gene: TRBV12-3/TRBV12-4; abundance: .; j_gene: TRBJ1-2; d_gene: .; CDR3nt: TGTGCCAGCGCAATTGGATTTAACTATGGCTACACCTTC; CDR3aa: CASAIGFNYGYTF
v_gene: TRBV30; abundance: .; j_gene: TRBJ2-1; d_gene: TRBD2; CDR3nt: TGTGCCTGGAGTGTACGACCAATAGCGGGAACGGCCTACAATGAGCAGTTCTTC; CDR3aa: CAWSVRPIAGTAYNEQFF
v_gene: TRBV2; abundance: .; j_gene: TRBJ1-6; d_gene: TRBD1; CDR3nt: TGTGCCAGCGGCCTACAGGGGGTGGGATCACCCCTCCACTTT; CDR3aa: CASGLQGVGSPLHF
v_gene: TRBV5-6; abundance: .; j_gene: TRBJ2-3; d_gene: TRBD2; CDR3nt: TGTGCCAGCAGCTTGGCCCCGAGCGGGGGAGGCACAGATACGCAGTATTTT; CDR3aa: CASSLAPSGGGTDTQYF
v_gene: TRBV5-1; abundance: .; j_gene: TRBJ2-1; d_gene: TRBD2; CDR3nt: TGCGCCAGCAGCTTGGGTGGGAGGGTCTACAATGAGCAGTTCTTC; CDR3aa: CASSLGGRVYNEQFF
v_gene: TRBV10-3; abundance: many; j_gene: TRBJ1-5; d_gene: .; CDR3nt: TGTGCCATCAGTGAGCCTCAGAAGCCCCAGCATTTT; CDR3aa: CAISEPQKPQHF
v_gene: TRBV28; abundance: .; j_gene: TRBJ1-2; d_gene: .; CDR3nt: TGTGCCAGCAGTGTACTTGGGGTCTATGGCTACACCTTC; CDR3aa: CASSVLGVYGYTF
v_gene: TRBV2; abundance: few; j_gene: TRBJ2-1; d_gene: .; CDR3nt: TGTGCCAGCAGTGAAACAGGGCCGTATTACAATGAGCAGTTCTTC; CDR3aa: CASSETGPYYNEQFF
v_gene: TRBV20-1; abundance: few; j_gene: TRBJ1-2; d_gene: TRBD1; CDR3nt: TGCAGTGCCCGAAGACAGGGGGCGGGGGGCTACACCTTC; CDR3aa: CSARRQGAGGYTF
v_gene: TRBV29-1; abundance: few; j_gene: TRBJ2-1; d_gene: .; CDR3nt: TGCAGCGTGGGACGGGGAAGCTCCTACAATGAGCAGTTCTTC; CDR3aa: CSVGRGSSYNEQFF
v_gene: TRBV12-3/TRBV12-4; abundance: few; j_gene: TRBJ1-1; d_gene: TRBD1; CDR3nt: TGTGCCAGCAGTCGACAGGGGTCTGAAGCTTTCTTT; CDR3aa: CASSRQGSEAFF
v_gene: TRBV6-1; abundance: once; j_gene: TRBJ1-6; d_gene: TRBD1; CDR3nt: TGTGCCAGCAGTGCGGCAGGGGGCGCAGGAACCTCCTATAATTCACCCCTCCACTTT; CDR3aa: CASSAAGGAGTSYNSPLHF
v_gene: TRBV27; abundance: .; j_gene: TRBJ2-7; d_gene: .; CDR3nt: TGTGCCAGCAGTATTCTTGGATACGAGCAGTACTTC; CDR3aa: CASSILGYEQYF
v_gene: TRBV13; abundance: .; j_gene: TRBJ1-2; d_gene: TRBD1; CDR3nt: TGTGCCAGCAGCGCCCGGGACAGGGGGATGACTGGCTACACCTTC; CDR3aa: CASSARDRGMTGYTF
v_gene: TRBV12-3/TRBV12-4; abundance: many; j_gene: TRBJ1-2; d_gene: .; CDR3nt: TGTGCCAGCAGTTTCGGACAGAGCTATGGCTACACCTTC; CDR3aa: CASSFGQSYGYTF
v_gene: TRBV29-1; abundance: few; j_gene: TRBJ1-2; d_gene: TRBD1; CDR3nt: TGCAGCGCCGGGGACAGGGAAACTAACTATGGCTACACCTTC; CDR3aa: CSAGDRETNYGYTF
v_gene: TRBV18; abundance: .; j_gene: TRBJ1-2; d_gene: TRBD1; CDR3nt: TGTGCCAGCTCACCGGACAGGGAGTACGGCTGCACCTTC; CDR3aa: CASSPDREYGCTF
v_gene: TRBV11-1; abundance: .; j_gene: TRBJ2-1; d_gene: TRBD2; CDR3nt: TGTGCCAGCAGCCTCCCAAGTAGCGGGACCTCCTACAATGAGCAGTTCTTC; CDR3aa: CASSLPSSGTSYNEQFF
v_gene: TRBV11-2; abundance: few; j_gene: TRBJ2-2; d_gene: TRBD2; CDR3nt: TGTGCCAGCAGCTTGCTAGCGGGAGGGCCGGTGGGGGAGCTGTTTTTT; CDR3aa: CASSLLAGGPVGELFF
v_gene: TRBV7-3; abundance: few; j_gene: TRBJ2-3; d_gene: TRBD2; CDR3nt: TGTGCCAGCAGCTACGGTAGCGGGAGAGATACGCAGTATTTT; CDR3aa: CASSYGSGRDTQYF
v_gene: TRBV20-1; abundance: .; j_gene: TRBJ2-3; d_gene: TRBD2; CDR3nt: TGCAGTACTAGCCTCCTAGCGGGGGTTAGGGATACGCAGTATTTT; CDR3aa: CSTSLLAGVRDTQYF
v_gene: TRBV4-2; abundance: .; j_gene: TRBJ1-1; d_gene: .; CDR3nt: TGTGCCAGCAGCCAAGAAGGCCCTTCCGGTACTGAAGCTTTCTTT; CDR3aa: CASSQEGPSGTEAFF
v_gene: TRBV5-1; abundance: few; j_gene: TRBJ1-2; d_gene: .; CDR3nt: TGCGCCAGCAGCTTGATAGGGGTTGATGGCTACACCTTC; CDR3aa: CASSLIGVDGYTF
v_gene: TRBV9; abundance: .; j_gene: TRBJ1-1; d_gene: .; CDR3nt: TGTGCCAGCAGCGCCTCCCTGGGGTACGATGGGAACACTGAAGCTTTCTTT; CDR3aa: CASSASLGYDGNTEAFF
v_gene: TRBV20-1; abundance: .; j_gene: TRBJ1-5; d_gene: .; CDR3nt: TGCAGTGCGACCATGGCGGGGAGCAATCAGCCCCAGCATTTT; CDR3aa: CSATMAGSNQPQHF
v_gene: TRBV4-2; abundance: .; j_gene: TRBJ2-3; d_gene: .; CDR3nt: TGTGCCAGCAGCCAAGAGTGGCTTGGGGGCGGCGGCACAGATACGCAGTATTTT; CDR3aa: CASSQEWLGGGGTDTQYF
v_gene: TRBV10-3; abundance: .; j_gene: TRBJ2-7; d_gene: TRBD2; CDR3nt: TGTGCCATCAGTGGCAAACTAGCGGGGAACTACGAGCAGTACTTC; CDR3aa: CAISGKLAGNYEQYF
v_gene: TRBV7-9; abundance: .; j_gene: TRBJ1-2; d_gene: TRBD1; CDR3nt: TGTGCCAGCAGCCGGATGATGACAGGGGGCGGTGGCTACACCTTC; CDR3aa: CASSRMMTGGGGYTF
v_gene: TRBV7-7; abundance: .; j_gene: TRBJ2-3; d_gene: TRBD2; CDR3nt: TGTGCCAGCAGCTATGGGCGACACCAAACTCGGGAGGGTACGCAGTATTTT; CDR3aa: CASSYGRHQTREGTQYF
v_gene: TRBV10-2; abundance: few; j_gene: TRBJ2-7; d_gene: .; CDR3nt: TGCGCCAGCTCCTCCAGTATCCGCTACGAGCAGTACTTC; CDR3aa: CASSSSIRYEQYF
v_gene: TRBV7-3; abundance: many; j_gene: TRBJ2-1; d_gene: TRBD2; CDR3nt: TGCGCCAGCAGCCAGACGGGGGGCTCCTACAATGAGCAGTTCTTC; CDR3aa: CASSQTGGSYNEQFF
v_gene: TRBV20-1; abundance: .; j_gene: TRBJ2-5; d_gene: .; CDR3nt: TGCAGTGCTAGACCAAGCGGATTGGGAAAGCAGTACTTC; CDR3aa: CSARPSGLGKQYF
v_gene: TRBV6-2/TRBV6-3; abundance: few; j_gene: TRBJ2-5; d_gene: .; CDR3nt: TGTGCCAGCAGTCGACAAAAGGGGTTAGAGACCCAGTACTTC; CDR3aa: CASSRQKGLETQYF
v_gene: TRBV10-1; abundance: once; j_gene: TRBJ2-3; d_gene: .; CDR3nt: TGCGCCAGCAGTGAGTCCATGGGTGGTGATACGCAGTATTTT; CDR3aa: CASSESMGGDTQYF
v_gene: TRBV30; abundance: .; j_gene: TRBJ2-1; d_gene: .; CDR3nt: TGTGCCTGGAGTGTAAGTGGGGCTAACAATGAGCAGTTCTTC; CDR3aa: CAWSVSGANNEQFF
v_gene: TRBV21-1; abundance: .; j_gene: TRBJ2-7; d_gene: .; CDR3nt: TGTGCCAGCAGCAAAGTCGGCAGTCCCTACGAGCAGTACTTC; CDR3aa: CASSKVGSPYEQYF
v_gene: TRBV7-9; abundance: .; j_gene: TRBJ1-2; d_gene: .; CDR3nt: TGTGCCAGCAGCCTCCCCGTGGGGGTAGGATATGGCTACACCTTC; CDR3aa: CASSLPVGVGYGYTF
v_gene: TRBV18; abundance: .; j_gene: TRBJ2-7; d_gene: .; CDR3nt: TGTGCCAGCTCATCCAATCCGGGGAGCCCCCCCTACGAGCAGTACTTC; CDR3aa: CASSSNPGSPPYEQYF
v_gene: TRBV29-1; abundance: many; j_gene: TRBJ2-4; d_gene: .; CDR3nt: TGCAGCGTTGAAGCGCCTCAGGGGCGAAACATTCAGTACTTC; CDR3aa: CSVEAPQGRNIQYF
v_gene: TRBV5-1; abundance: .; j_gene: TRBJ2-7; d_gene: TRBD2; CDR3nt: TGCGCCAGCAGCCCAGCCTCGGGACTACCTCGGGAGCAGTACTTC; CDR3aa: CASSPASGLPREQYF
v_gene: TRBV7-2; abundance: few; j_gene: TRBJ1-5; d_gene: TRBD1; CDR3nt: TGTGCCAGCAGTTACCCTCCGACAGGGAGCAATCAGCCCCAGCATTTT; CDR3aa: CASSYPPTGSNQPQHF
v_gene: TRBV12-3/TRBV12-4; abundance: .; j_gene: TRBJ1-1; d_gene: .; CDR3nt: TGTGCCAGCAGTTTCATCGACCTACGACCTTTCTTT; CDR3aa: CASSFIDLRPFF
v_gene: TRBV27; abundance: .; j_gene: TRBJ2-7; d_gene: .; CDR3nt: TGTGCCAGCAGTGGGGGTGGAGGAATCCACGAGCAGTACTTC; CDR3aa: CASSGGGGIHEQYF